These T cell receptor beta chains were read from a single sample in a study of blood T cell repertoires in COVID-19. Sequenced by immunoSEQ multiplex PCR; TCRdb stores in-frame clones only, minus some. Of about 60,000 clones listed, 75% to 90% are singletons. Input material: peripheral blood. The source is a human donor with active COVID-19. The donor label of this sample is uncertain. Both conserved end residues are trimmed from each CDR3.

v_gene,j_gene,CDR3aa
TRBV5-1,TRBJ1-5,ASSTGTGNQPQH
TRBV4-1,TRBJ2-7,ASSQAARGDYEQY
TRBV5-6,TRBJ2-2,ASSLFRDPGGGTGELF
TRBV6-2/TRBV6-3,TRBJ2-5,ASSPSGRETQY
TRBV28,TRBJ2-7,ASSRGSYEQY
TRBV6-4,TRBJ2-1,ASSPTGTSVPYNEQF
TRBV7-2,TRBJ2-3,ASSLSALAGGSDTQY
TRBV5-6,TRBJ1-3,ASSLLGSANRNTIY
TRBV9,TRBJ2-1,ASSVVWTNNEQF
TRBV7-2,TRBJ2-2,ASSLAGVDTGELF
TRBV6-2/TRBV6-3,TRBJ1-6,ASSYSKQGLISPLH
TRBV6-5,TRBJ2-7,ASRPTGGTYEQY
TRBV5-1,TRBJ2-3,ASSLSGVAGADTQY
TRBV13,TRBJ2-1,ASSWEGGTVHNEQF
TRBV9,TRBJ1-5,ASSSTGVDNQPQH
TRBV3-1/TRBV3-2,TRBJ2-1,ASSLTGTPTYNEQF
TRBV7-9,TRBJ2-7,ASRDRDSYEQY
TRBV9,TRBJ1-2,ASSDTEELSFNYGYT
TRBV14,TRBJ2-5,ASSQWTGKETQY
TRBV6-1,TRBJ2-3,ASSEGSGTDTQY
TRBV29-1,TRBJ1-2,SATGQGNGYT
TRBV7-2,TRBJ2-7,ASSLVGTGYDEQY
TRBV11-2,TRBJ2-7,ASSLGAGAYEQY
TRBV9,TRBJ2-7,ASSPEREFYEQY
TRBV5-4,TRBJ1-3,ASSLLGGDAGNTIY
TRBV20-1,TRBJ2-3,SAERGGQY
TRBV18,TRBJ2-7,ASSRDSSYEQY
TRBV7-6,TRBJ2-5,ASSLVASGSETQY